Sequencing of this T cell receptor beta chain was carried out in a study of T cell changes during pregnancy in multiple sclerosis (dated by TCRdb to about 2019). Regarding the research as a whole: The study looked at changes in the T cell repertoire across pregnancy in women with multiple sclerosis.

The library came from the immunoSEQ multiplex PCR assay. The table comes from immuneACCESS by way of TCRdb, which keeps in-frame sequences with V and J called. Part of the clones is missing from these tables; in studies checked, under half for an unresolved V gene and the rest for unknown reasons. The sample includes about 21,000 clones, with about nine tenths observed a single time. Approximately 7.4% of the sample is in the top ten clones. CDR1 and CDR2 were assigned from the germline V gene (reference sequence) as SGHKS and YYEKEE. The CDR3 sequence holds 16 residues, the cysteine and phenylalanine included. Only the CDR3 part of the read is kept: 48 bases, read in frame from the first base. V ends up 4 bases short and J 0 bases short, with an unmatched junction base count of 7. For this clone: No antigen is known for it. No per-base quality is available; no much larger clone lies one base away.

This sequence uses TRBV5-5 and TRBJ2-1; 7 central nucleotides agree with TRBD2. The sequence came from a female donor in good health, enrolled as a control in a pregnancy study. Here the sequenced sample was CD8+ T cells from peripheral blood mononuclear cells, taken in the second trimester of pregnancy. The DNA reads as follows: TGTGCCAGCAGCCCTGAGCGGGAAAGCTCCTACAATGAGCAGTTCTTC. It encodes CASSPERESSYNEQFF.